These T cell receptor beta chains were read from a single sample in a study of T cell responses to AZD1222 COVID-19 vaccine. Assay used: immunoSEQ multiplex PCR; TCRdb lists only in-frame clones, some missing. The repertoire includes approximately 110,000 clones, more than 75% of them detected once, and around 4.4% sits in the top ten. This sample comprised peripheral blood, obtained 28 days after the second AZD1222 dose. The receptors originated from an adult who received the AZD1222 COVID-19 vaccine. Both conserved end residues are part of each CDR3. The order of the fields is CDR3 length, clone size, J gene, V gene, D gene, CDR3 DNA, CDR3 protein. The D gene is left open where the match is weak. A clone size is listed for some rows: how often the clone was seen (once, few, many), or a class if it is expanded.

cdr3_length: 14; clone_size: -; j_call: TRBJ2-1; v_call: TRBV7-2; d_call: -; cdr3_nt: TGTGCCAGCAGCTCCACCCAGGGGTGGGATGAGCAGTTCTTC; cdr3_aa: CASSSTQGWDEQFF
cdr3_length: 17; clone_size: many; j_call: TRBJ2-7; v_call: TRBV7-6; d_call: TRBD2; cdr3_nt: TGTGCCAGCAGCCCCGGACTAGCGGGATCAACTGCGGACGAGCAGTACTTC; cdr3_aa: CASSPGLAGSTADEQYF
cdr3_length: 13; clone_size: -; j_call: TRBJ1-3; v_call: TRBV6-5; d_call: TRBD1; cdr3_nt: TGTGCCAGCAGCCAGGGACAGGGAAACACCATATATTTT; cdr3_aa: CASSQGQGNTIYF
cdr3_length: 11; clone_size: -; j_call: TRBJ1-1; v_call: TRBV29-1; d_call: TRBD1; cdr3_nt: TGCAGCGCCCAGGAGGGGGCTAAAGCTTTCTTT; cdr3_aa: CSAQEGAKAFF
cdr3_length: 16; clone_size: -; j_call: TRBJ2-2; v_call: TRBV19; d_call: -; cdr3_nt: TGTGCCAGTAGTATCAGGCGTCTACCCTCCACCGGGGAGCTGTTTTTT; cdr3_aa: CASSIRRLPSTGELFF
cdr3_length: 15; clone_size: -; j_call: TRBJ2-1; v_call: TRBV7-8; d_call: TRBD2; cdr3_nt: TGTGCCAGCAGCTTAATAGCGGGAACGGCTATTGAGCAGTTCTTC; cdr3_aa: CASSLIAGTAIEQFF
cdr3_length: 12; clone_size: once; j_call: TRBJ1-2; v_call: TRBV29-1; d_call: -; cdr3_nt: TGCAGCGTTGCAGGATCTAACTATGGCTACACCTTC; cdr3_aa: CSVAGSNYGYTF
cdr3_length: 12; clone_size: -; j_call: TRBJ1-5; v_call: TRBV28; d_call: -; cdr3_nt: TGTGCCAGCAGCTGGCAGGGGAAGCCCCAGCATTTT; cdr3_aa: CASSWQGKPQHF
cdr3_length: 14; clone_size: once; j_call: TRBJ1-1; v_call: TRBV19; d_call: TRBD1; cdr3_nt: TGTGCCAGTAGGGCGACAGGGAGGAACACTGAAGCTTTCTTT; cdr3_aa: CASRATGRNTEAFF
cdr3_length: 15; clone_size: few; j_call: TRBJ1-5; v_call: TRBV19; d_call: TRBD1; cdr3_nt: TGTGCCAGTAGCCGGACAGGGAGGAATACTCAGCCCCAGCATTTT; cdr3_aa: CASSRTGRNTQPQHF
cdr3_length: 17; clone_size: few; j_call: TRBJ2-3; v_call: TRBV19; d_call: TRBD1; cdr3_nt: TGTGCCAGCGCACCTCTGATAGGGACAGCAGCCACAGATACGCAGTATTTT; cdr3_aa: CASAPLIGTAATDTQYF
cdr3_length: 14; clone_size: -; j_call: TRBJ1-1; v_call: TRBV5-1; d_call: -; cdr3_nt: TGCGCCAGCAGCACCTACAGGGAGACCACTGAAGCTTTCTTT; cdr3_aa: CASSTYRETTEAFF
cdr3_length: 13; clone_size: -; j_call: TRBJ2-1; v_call: TRBV11-3; d_call: TRBD2; cdr3_nt: TGTGCCAGCAGCTTCGCGGGAGGGACTGAGCAGTTCTTC; cdr3_aa: CASSFAGGTEQFF
cdr3_length: 13; clone_size: -; j_call: TRBJ2-2; v_call: TRBV9; d_call: -; cdr3_nt: TGTGCCAGCCAGTCCTTCGACACCGGGGAGCTGTTTTTT; cdr3_aa: CASQSFDTGELFF
cdr3_length: 16; clone_size: -; j_call: TRBJ2-1; v_call: TRBV19; d_call: TRBD1; cdr3_nt: TGTGCCAGTACCACCCTGGGACAGGGGAAATTAAATGAGCAGTTCTTC; cdr3_aa: CASTTLGQGKLNEQFF
cdr3_length: 14; clone_size: -; j_call: TRBJ1-1; v_call: TRBV21-1; d_call: -; cdr3_nt: TGTGCCAGGGTCAGGACGGGCATGAACACTGAAGCTTTCTTT; cdr3_aa: CARVRTGMNTEAFF
cdr3_length: 16; clone_size: -; j_call: TRBJ2-2; v_call: TRBV18; d_call: TRBD1; cdr3_nt: TGTGCCAGCTCACCAATCGGGACAGGGAACCCCGGGGAGCTGTTTTTT; cdr3_aa: CASSPIGTGNPGELFF